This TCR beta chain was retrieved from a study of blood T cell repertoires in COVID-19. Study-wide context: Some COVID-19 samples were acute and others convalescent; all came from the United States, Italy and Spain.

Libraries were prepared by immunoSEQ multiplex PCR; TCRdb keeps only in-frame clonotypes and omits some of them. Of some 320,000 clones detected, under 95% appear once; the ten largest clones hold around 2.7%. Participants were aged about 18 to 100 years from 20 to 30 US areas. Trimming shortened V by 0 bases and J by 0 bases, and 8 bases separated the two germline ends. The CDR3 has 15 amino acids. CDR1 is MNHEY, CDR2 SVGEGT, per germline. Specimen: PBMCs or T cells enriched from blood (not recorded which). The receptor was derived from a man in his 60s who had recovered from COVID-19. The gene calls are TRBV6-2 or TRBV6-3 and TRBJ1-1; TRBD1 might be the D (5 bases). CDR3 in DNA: TGTGCCAGCAGTTACTCGTGGGGGGTGAACACTGAAGCTTTCTTT. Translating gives CASSYSWGVNTEAFF.